The sequence of this TCR beta chain was determined in a study of blood T cell repertoires in COVID-19. For the study at large: Both acute and convalescent COVID-19 samples were obtained from the United States, Italy and Spain. From T cells, B-cell-depleted T cells, or PBMCs came the material, which was cDNA or gDNA.

The CDR3 sequence is 15 residues long. V shed 7 bases, J shed 6 bases, and the junction held 9 bases outside the gene matches. CDR1 is LNHDA and CDR2 is SQIVND in the germline V gene (reference sequence). Source study methods: Nucleated cell counts were estimated from reference gene primer amplification. This table comes from immunoSEQ multiplex PCR, and its TCRdb copy is limited to in-frame clones, with some not included. The DNA gave D and trimming, while V, J and clone size come from that table. There are some 95,000 clones in the sample; more than 60% occur only once, and approximately 25% lies in the top ten.

The chain uses TRBV19 and TRBJ2-1, with TRBD2 matching 10 bases. Sequencing input: peripheral blood. This clonotype originated in a man between 65 and 85 years old with acute or convalescent COVID-19. The CDR3 DNA follows: TGTGCCAGTACCCTTATAGCGGGAGGTTTCAATGAGCAGTTCTTC. It is translated as CASTLIAGGFNEQFF.